Here is one T cell receptor (beta chain) with its context. Sequencing was performed with immunoSEQ multiplex PCR; in TCRdb, only in-frame clones are kept and a portion is missing. The repertoire has almost 250,000 clones, approximately 89% of them found once; the top ten carry roughly 1.6%. This sample was included in a study of blood T cell repertoires in COVID-19. Whole-study context: Nucleic acid was either cDNA or gDNA, and it came from T cells, B-cell-depleted T cells, or PBMCs.

This CDR3 has 13 amino acids. Trimming left V 2 bases short and J 5 bases short, with 9 bases between. CDR1 and CDR2 (germline): MNHNS, SASEGT. Specimen: peripheral blood. The sequence came from a woman aged 55-75 years who had recovered from COVID-19. This chain connects TRBV6-1 to TRBJ1-2; D perhaps matches TRBD1 (6 bases). The CDR3 spells CASSEQGKYGYTF. The CDR3 DNA follows: TGTGCCAGCAGTGAACAGGGGAAATATGGCTACACCTTC.